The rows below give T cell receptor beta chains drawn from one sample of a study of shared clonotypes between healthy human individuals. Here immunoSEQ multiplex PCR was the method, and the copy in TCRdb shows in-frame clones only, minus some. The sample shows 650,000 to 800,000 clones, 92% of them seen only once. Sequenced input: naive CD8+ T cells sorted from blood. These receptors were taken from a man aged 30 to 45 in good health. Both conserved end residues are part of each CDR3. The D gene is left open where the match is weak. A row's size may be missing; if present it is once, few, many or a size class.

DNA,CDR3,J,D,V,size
TGTGCCATCAGTGAGTCTAGGACCCTTGGCAATGAGCAGTTCTTC,CAISESRTLGNEQFF,TRBJ2-1,NA,TRBV10-3,NA
TGTGCCAGCAGTTTTGGTAGTAAGGGCAATGAGCAGTTCTTC,CASSFGSKGNEQFF,TRBJ2-1,NA,TRBV27,NA
TGTGCCAGTTTCCCCAGGGGAGGGGCGGTAACTGAAGCTTTCTTT,CASFPRGGAVTEAFF,TRBJ1-1,NA,TRBV6-5,NA
TGTGCCAGCAGCTCACCGGAACAGGGGAACACAGATACGCAGTATTTT,CASSSPEQGNTDTQYF,TRBJ2-3,TRBD1,TRBV7-9,NA
TGTGCCAGCAGCGTAGGAAAGAGTAACACTGAAGCTTTCTTT,CASSVGKSNTEAFF,TRBJ1-1,NA,TRBV9,NA
TGTGCCAGCGGCCTAAGAGCGGTGGGTACAGATACGCAGTATTTT,CASGLRAVGTDTQYF,TRBJ2-3,NA,TRBV6-6,NA
TGTGCCAGTATCTCGGACCTCAATCAGCCCCAGCATTTT,CASISDLNQPQHF,TRBJ1-5,NA,TRBV19,once
TGTGCCAGCAGCGGAGAGGTTCCGGGCTTGTTCCGGGATACGCAGTATTTT,CASSGEVPGLFRDTQYF,TRBJ2-3,NA,TRBV7-9,NA
TGTGCCAGCAGCGGACAGGGAAATTTTGCGACTAATGAAAAACTGTTTTTT,CASSGQGNFATNEKLFF,TRBJ1-4,TRBD1,TRBV28,NA
TGTGCCAGCAGTTCTGAGGGCAGGACCTATACGCAGTATTTT,CASSSEGRTYTQYF,TRBJ2-3,NA,TRBV27,NA
TGTGCCTGGATTGCCCTGTCGCGGACAGGGAACAAGGAAAAACTGTTTTTT,CAWIALSRTGNKEKLFF,TRBJ1-4,TRBD1,TRBV30,NA
TGTGCCACCAGCGCCGACAGGGTCCGGCCTGGCTACACCTTC,CATSADRVRPGYTF,TRBJ1-2,TRBD1,TRBV15,once
TGTGCCAGCAACCAGCGGGACACCTACGAGCAGTACTTC,CASNQRDTYEQYF,TRBJ2-7,NA,TRBV2,NA
TGTGCCAGCAGCGTAGATCAGCGCCTGCCGGGCACAGATACGCAGTATTTT,CASSVDQRLPGTDTQYF,TRBJ2-3,NA,TRBV9,NA
TGTGCCAGCAGCGTAACAGAGATACAAGAGACCCAGTACTTC,CASSVTEIQETQYF,TRBJ2-5,NA,TRBV9,NA
TGTGCCAGCAGCTTATTTGACAGGGTCGTTGAAAATTCTGGAAACACCATATATTTT,CASSLFDRVVENSGNTIYF,TRBJ1-3,TRBD1,TRBV7-8,NA
TGCAGCGTCCTCAGCGGAAGCTCCTACAATGAGCAGTTCTTC,CSVLSGSSYNEQFF,TRBJ2-1,NA,TRBV29-1,NA
TGTGCCAGCAGTTTTCGGCGGGACCCGACCTACGAGCAGTACTTC,CASSFRRDPTYEQYF,TRBJ2-7,NA,TRBV28,NA
TGTGCCAGCAGTTTAGGCGGGACAGGGGGATACGAGCAGTACTTC,CASSLGGTGGYEQYF,TRBJ2-7,TRBD1,TRBV27,NA
TGTGCCAGCAGTTTATCGGGCCCCAGCTCCTACGAGCAGTACTTC,CASSLSGPSSYEQYF,TRBJ2-7,NA,TRBV27,NA
TGCGCCAGCAGCTCCGGGACAGTTTCCTACGAGCAGTACTTC,CASSSGTVSYEQYF,TRBJ2-7,TRBD1,TRBV5-1,NA
TGTGCCAGCCGACCGAGGGTCTCCGAAGAGACCCAGTACTTC,CASRPRVSEETQYF,TRBJ2-5,NA,TRBV28,NA
TGCGCCAGCAGCTTGGAGGAGCTCTTCTACGAGCAGTACTTC,CASSLEELFYEQYF,TRBJ2-7,NA,TRBV5-1,NA
TGTGCCAGCAGTTCCGCTAATCGAGCCGCACCCTCCAATGAGCAGTTCTTC,CASSSANRAAPSNEQFF,TRBJ2-1,NA,TRBV27,NA
TGTGCCAGCAGTTTGGGGGGGAATATCGGGGAGCTGTTTTTT,CASSLGGNIGELFF,TRBJ2-2,TRBD2,TRBV27,NA
TGTGCCACCAGCAGAGATATAACAGGCCTCTCGGAGGGCTACACCTTC,CATSRDITGLSEGYTF,TRBJ1-2,NA,TRBV15,NA
TGTGCCAGCAGCTTCGGGACTAGCGGGATGAACACCGGGGAGCTGTTTTTT,CASSFGTSGMNTGELFF,TRBJ2-2,TRBD2,TRBV11-2,NA
TGTGCCACCAGCAGAGATATAGCGGGACTAGTTAGCTCCTACAATGAGCAGTTCTTC,CATSRDIAGLVSSYNEQFF,TRBJ2-1,TRBD2,TRBV15,once
TGTGCCAGCAGTTCAGGGGCTGGAAACACCATATATTTT,CASSSGAGNTIYF,TRBJ1-3,NA,TRBV5-6,once
TGCGCCAGCAGCCAAGGGGGGGGACAGATTTACGAGCAGTACTTC,CASSQGGGQIYEQYF,TRBJ2-7,NA,TRBV4-1,NA
TGCGCCAGCAGCTTGGGACTAGGGGTTGGGGCCGGTTCTCAGAATACGCAGTATTTT,CASSLGLGVGAGSQNTQYF,TRBJ2-3,NA,TRBV5-1,NA
TGTGCCAGCAGGATGGCAGATAATCAGCCCCAGCATTTT,CASRMADNQPQHF,TRBJ1-5,NA,TRBV6-5,NA
TGCGCCAGCAGCCCGGTCGGACGGTTATCGGATACGCAGTATTTT,CASSPVGRLSDTQYF,TRBJ2-3,NA,TRBV5-1,NA
TGTGCCAGCAGTCGGGGTCACAATGAGCAGTTCTTC,CASSRGHNEQFF,TRBJ2-1,NA,TRBV27,NA
TGTGCCAGCAGTTTGAGGAGGGGGGGTGAATTATCCTACGAGCAGTACTTC,CASSLRRGGELSYEQYF,TRBJ2-7,NA,TRBV27,NA
TGTGCCAGTAGTATGAAGCGGGGTAGCTCCTACGAGCAGTACTTC,CASSMKRGSSYEQYF,TRBJ2-7,TRBD2,TRBV19,NA
TGTGCCAGCAGCTTAGGATTGGGAGGGGGACAGAATTACAATGAGCAGTTCTTC,CASSLGLGGGQNYNEQFF,TRBJ2-1,NA,TRBV7-9,NA
TGTGCCAGCAGCCCGGGAGGGGTCGGAAACACCATATATTTT,CASSPGGVGNTIYF,TRBJ1-3,NA,TRBV7-9,NA
TGTGCCAGCAGTAGCGGGAGGGCCGCAGATACGCAGTATTTT,CASSSGRAADTQYF,TRBJ2-3,TRBD2,TRBV9,once
TGTGCCATCAGTGAGTCTTGGGGGTTAGGGGCGAACACCGGGGAGCTGTTTTTT,CAISESWGLGANTGELFF,TRBJ2-2,NA,TRBV10-3,NA
TGTGCCAGTAGTCCCCGGGACAGGGCGTACTACGAGCAGTACTTC,CASSPRDRAYYEQYF,TRBJ2-7,TRBD1,TRBV19,NA
TGTGCCAGCAGCCGGACGGTTGACTTCCAAGAGACCCAGTACTTC,CASSRTVDFQETQYF,TRBJ2-5,NA,TRBV7-6,NA
TGCGCCAGCAGCCAAGATAAGTTCCAGGGGGCATTACACTATGGCTACACCTTC,CASSQDKFQGALHYGYTF,TRBJ1-2,TRBD1,TRBV4-1,NA
TGTGCCAGCAGTGACTCGAGTCTGGGGGATACGCAGTATTTT,CASSDSSLGDTQYF,TRBJ2-3,NA,TRBV6-4,NA
TGTGCCAGCAGCGTGACAGTGGGGGAGACCCAGTACTTC,CASSVTVGETQYF,TRBJ2-5,NA,TRBV9,NA
TGCGCCAGCAGCCAAGAGAGTGGGAGGGACACAGATACGCAGTATTTT,CASSQESGRDTDTQYF,TRBJ2-3,TRBD2,TRBV4-3,NA
TGTGCCTGGAGTGGTGACGCCGGGGACAATGAGCAGTTCTTC,CAWSGDAGDNEQFF,TRBJ2-1,NA,TRBV30,NA
TGTGCCAGCACCCAACAGGGATTGAACACTGAAGCTTTCTTT,CASTQQGLNTEAFF,TRBJ1-1,NA,TRBV6-5,NA
TGCGCCAGCAGCCAAGATCCCACAGGGGTCATGAACACTGAAGCTTTCTTT,CASSQDPTGVMNTEAFF,TRBJ1-1,TRBD1,TRBV4-3,NA
TGTGCCAGCAGTTCCGGGGGGGATGAGCAGTTCTTC,CASSSGGDEQFF,TRBJ2-1,TRBD2,TRBV6-6,NA